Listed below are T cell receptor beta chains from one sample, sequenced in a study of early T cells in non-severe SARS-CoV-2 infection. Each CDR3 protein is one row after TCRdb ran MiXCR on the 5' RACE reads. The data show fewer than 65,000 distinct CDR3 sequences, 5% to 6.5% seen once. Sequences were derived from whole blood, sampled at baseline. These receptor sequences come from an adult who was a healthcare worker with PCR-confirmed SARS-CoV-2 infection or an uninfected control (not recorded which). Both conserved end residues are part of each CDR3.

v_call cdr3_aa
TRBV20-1 CSARDQGSYGYTF
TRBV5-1 CASSLPGQTYEQYF
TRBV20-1 CSARDGPYEQYF
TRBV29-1 CSVEDMRTGGLRYTF
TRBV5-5 CASSLTGAVEQFF
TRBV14 CASTLPDHEQYF
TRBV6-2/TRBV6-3 CASSYLGGRSDEQYF
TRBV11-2 CASSFRAGGNTIYF
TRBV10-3 CAISEALKGYGYTF
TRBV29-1 CSVSTVYEQYF
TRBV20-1 CSARDISKGLAKNIQYF
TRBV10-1 CASSDSLLLAGGADTQYF
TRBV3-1 CASSRGGGGNTIYF
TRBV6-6 CASSPGTGGVDTDTQYF
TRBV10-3 CASGRTGGSGEQYF
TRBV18 CASSQQRWALNTEAFF
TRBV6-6 CASSYRTPGQSGQPQHF
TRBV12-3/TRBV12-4 CASSRHGQTEAFF
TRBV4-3 CASSQDRNDEQFF
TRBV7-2 CASSFGTSSHEQYF
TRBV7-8 CASSLQFISPLHF
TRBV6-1 CASSLAVYNEQFF
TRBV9 CASSVQTSLNTEAFF
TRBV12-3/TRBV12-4 CASSLGQLHQPQHF
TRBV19 CASSIGAGYEQYF
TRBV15 CATSRPTGGPGDTQYF
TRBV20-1 CSGTGQHGETQYF
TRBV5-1 CASSFMRDTDTQYF
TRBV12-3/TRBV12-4 CASSPRGLNQPQHF
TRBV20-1 CSARDRIQLGTYNEQFF
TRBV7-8 CASSKGDRRNQPQHF
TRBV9 CASSASATEQFF
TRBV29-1 CSAGGGSSYNEQFF
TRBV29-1 CSVEVDRTASKGYTF
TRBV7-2 CASSPQTGVNTEAFF
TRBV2 CASRVLAGGPDTQYF
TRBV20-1 CSAFSLTSGRSYAQFF
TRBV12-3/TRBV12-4 CASSPSDRGGGEKLFF
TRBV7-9 CASSLVAGGAQYF
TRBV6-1 CASALQGTQREKLFF
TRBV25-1 CASSEGQGADIQYF
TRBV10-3 CAISEGQEEKLFF
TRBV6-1 CATSGGGWTEAFF
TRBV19 CASRQGLGYGYTF
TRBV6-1 CASSETLNTEAFF
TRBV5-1 CASSLAWGGQETQYF
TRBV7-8 CASSLARGPSGEPLHF
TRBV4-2 CASSQEGSGVETQYF